This is a list of T cell receptor beta chains from one sample in a study of blood T cell repertoires in COVID-19. Libraries were prepared by immunoSEQ multiplex PCR; TCRdb keeps only in-frame clonotypes and omits some of them. The sample lists about 160,000 clones; approximately 88% were seen once. The sequenced material came from peripheral blood. All receptors derive from a woman aged 60-75 years who had recovered from COVID-19. Each CDR3 is given with its conserved first and last residue. Each record gives: D gene, clone size, V gene, J gene, CDR3 DNA, CDR3 protein. The D gene is left open where the match is weak. Where a row states a size, it is once, few, many or the class of an expanded clone; other rows omit it.

-,-,TRBV19,TRBJ2-2,TGTGCCAGTAGTGGTACAACAGGGAACACCGGGGAGCTGTTTTTT,CASSGTTGNTGELFF
TRBD1,-,TRBV11-2,TRBJ2-2,TGTGCCAGCAGCTTAGCGGGACAGGGGTTCACCGGGGAGCTGTTTTTT,CASSLAGQGFTGELFF
-,-,TRBV12-3/TRBV12-4,TRBJ2-7,TGTGCCAGCAGTTTTGGGCAGACCGAGCAGTACTTC,CASSFGQTEQYF
TRBD1,-,TRBV14,TRBJ2-3,TGTGCCAGCAGCGGCCTAGGGACAGGAGAAGATACGCAGTATTTT,CASSGLGTGEDTQYF
-,once,TRBV6-6,TRBJ1-2,TGTGCCAGCACCCCACAGGGTCAAGGATATGGCTACACCTTC,CASTPQGQGYGYTF
TRBD2,-,TRBV11-2,TRBJ2-1,TGTGCCAGCAGCTTTGCCGGGACTAGCGGGGGGAGCGAGCAGTTCTTC,CASSFAGTSGGSEQFF
TRBD1,-,TRBV25-1,TRBJ1-4,TGTGCCAGCAGCGAACAGGGGGCAGTTAATAATGAAAAACTGTTTTTT,CASSEQGAVNNEKLFF
-,once,TRBV5-6,TRBJ1-1,TGTGCCAGCAGCTTGGTTGGCACCAACACTGAAGCTTTCTTT,CASSLVGTNTEAFF
-,-,TRBV12-3/TRBV12-4,TRBJ2-1,TGTGCCAGCAGTTTAAACCGGGACACGCAGCAGTTCTTC,CASSLNRDTQQFF
-,-,TRBV28,TRBJ1-3,TGTGCCAGCTGGAGTGACCATTCCTCTGGAAACACCATATATTTT,CASWSDHSSGNTIYF
-,-,TRBV5-1,TRBJ1-4,TGCGCCAGCAGCTTGGGGGCCCCAACTAATGAAAAACTGTTTTTT,CASSLGAPTNEKLFF
-,-,TRBV27,TRBJ1-2,TGTGCCAGCAGTTTCATGTTCCCGCGACAGGAGCTAGGGTATGGCTACACCTTC,CASSFMFPRQELGYGYTF
TRBD1,-,TRBV5-5,TRBJ1-1,TGTGCCAGCAGCAGGGACAGTCGTCATATGAACACTGAAGCTTTCTTT,CASSRDSRHMNTEAFF
TRBD2,-,TRBV7-2,TRBJ2-1,TGTGCCAGCAGCTTACAAGCGGGGGAGTACAATGAGCAGTTCTTC,CASSLQAGEYNEQFF
-,-,TRBV24-1,TRBJ2-7,TGTGCCACCGGAACAGGGTTGCACGAGCAGTACTTC,CATGTGLHEQYF
TRBD2,-,TRBV4-1,TRBJ2-1,TGCGCCAGCAGCTTCGGGGGGGCTCGAAGGGATGAGCAGTTCTTC,CASSFGGARRDEQFF
TRBD2,-,TRBV10-2,TRBJ2-7,TGCGCCAGCAGTGATCCCGGCGGGGGGGCCAGCTCCTACGAGCAGTACTTC,CASSDPGGGASSYEQYF
TRBD1,-,TRBV28,TRBJ1-4,TGTGCCAGCAGTTTAGATCAGGGGGCAACTAATGAAAAACTGTTTTTT,CASSLDQGATNEKLFF
-,-,TRBV6-5,TRBJ2-1,TGTGCCAGCAGTTTTGGGGGGGCTACGGACAATGAGCAGTTCTTC,CASSFGGATDNEQFF
TRBD2,once,TRBV5-1,TRBJ2-2,TGCGCCAGCAGACTAGCGGGGGAAATTTACACCGGGGAGCTGTTTTTT,CASRLAGEIYTGELFF
TRBD1,-,TRBV10-3,TRBJ1-2,TGTGCCATCAGTGAGTCCGGACAGGCTGCGACGAACTATGGCTACACCTTC,CAISESGQAATNYGYTF
TRBD1,once,TRBV6-6,TRBJ2-7,TGTGCCAGCAGCCCAAGACAGGGCGCGGCCTACGAGCAGTACTTC,CASSPRQGAAYEQYF
TRBD1,-,TRBV4-1,TRBJ1-4,TGCGCCAGCAGCACCGGGACAGGGACTGAAAAACTGTTTTTT,CASSTGTGTEKLFF
TRBD1,-,TRBV28,TRBJ2-5,TGTGCCAGCAGTATAAAGTATAGGACAGGGGCCTCAAAAGAGACCCAGTACTTC,CASSIKYRTGASKETQYF
-,-,TRBV6-5,TRBJ1-2,TGTGCCAGCGGCTCTTGGGCAGACCCCCCCTATGGCTACACCTTC,CASGSWADPPYGYTF
TRBD2,once,TRBV2,TRBJ2-1,TGTGCCAGCACGACTAGCGGGGGGGCCTTTGAGCAGTTCTTC,CASTTSGGAFEQFF
TRBD2,-,TRBV7-9,TRBJ2-2,TGTGCCAGCAGCTCGGGGACTAGCGGAGGCGGGGAGCTGTTTTTT,CASSSGTSGGGELFF
-,-,TRBV10-3,TRBJ1-2,TGTGCCATCAGTGAGTCGACAGGATACTATGGCTACACCTTC,CAISESTGYYGYTF
-,-,TRBV29-1,TRBJ1-1,TGCAGCGTCATGGGACAAGGGGACACTGAAGCTTTCTTT,CSVMGQGDTEAFF
TRBD1,-,TRBV28,TRBJ2-3,TGTGCCAGCAGTCTGGGACAGAGTCCAGATACGCAGTATTTT,CASSLGQSPDTQYF
-,-,TRBV27,TRBJ2-2,TGTGCCAGCCAGGCCGACGTGAACACCGGGGAGCTGTTTTTT,CASQADVNTGELFF
TRBD2,-,TRBV7-2,TRBJ2-5,TGTGCCAGCACCCATCCTGGGAGGGAAGTCCAAGAGACCCAGTACTTC,CASTHPGREVQETQYF
-,once,TRBV5-1,TRBJ2-5,TGCGCCAGCAGCTTAGCAACTGTCCAGACCCAGTACTTC,CASSLATVQTQYF
TRBD2,-,TRBV6-5,TRBJ2-3,TGTGCCAGCCGGCTAGCGGGGGTACCAGATACGCAGTATTTT,CASRLAGVPDTQYF
-,-,TRBV5-1,TRBJ1-4,TGCGCCAGCAGCTTGGGACAGGCTGGAGAAAAACTGTTTTTT,CASSLGQAGEKLFF
-,-,TRBV7-6,TRBJ2-1,TGTGCCAGCAGCAAACGAGGGTTCCAGGATGAGCAGTTCTTC,CASSKRGFQDEQFF
-,-,TRBV6-5,TRBJ1-6,TGTGCCAGCAGTTACGGATCAGGGGACAATTCACCCCTCCACTTT,CASSYGSGDNSPLHF
-,-,TRBV7-3,TRBJ2-2,TGTGCCAGCAGCTTAAGTACGAACACCGGGGAGCTGTTTTTT,CASSLSTNTGELFF
-,-,TRBV5-1,TRBJ2-7,TGCGCCAGCAGCCCATACTCGCGGCGCGAGCAGTACTTC,CASSPYSRREQYF
-,-,TRBV2,TRBJ1-4,TGTGCCAGCGTAGAAGGAGGGGCAACTAATGAAAAACTGTTTTTT,CASVEGGATNEKLFF
TRBD1,-,TRBV28,TRBJ2-1,TGTGCCAGCAGTTACTCCGGGACAGGCTCCTACAATGAGCAGTTCTTC,CASSYSGTGSYNEQFF
-,-,TRBV29-1,TRBJ2-3,TGCAGCGTTTCCGGCCCTAGCCGTACAGATACGCAGTATTTT,CSVSGPSRTDTQYF